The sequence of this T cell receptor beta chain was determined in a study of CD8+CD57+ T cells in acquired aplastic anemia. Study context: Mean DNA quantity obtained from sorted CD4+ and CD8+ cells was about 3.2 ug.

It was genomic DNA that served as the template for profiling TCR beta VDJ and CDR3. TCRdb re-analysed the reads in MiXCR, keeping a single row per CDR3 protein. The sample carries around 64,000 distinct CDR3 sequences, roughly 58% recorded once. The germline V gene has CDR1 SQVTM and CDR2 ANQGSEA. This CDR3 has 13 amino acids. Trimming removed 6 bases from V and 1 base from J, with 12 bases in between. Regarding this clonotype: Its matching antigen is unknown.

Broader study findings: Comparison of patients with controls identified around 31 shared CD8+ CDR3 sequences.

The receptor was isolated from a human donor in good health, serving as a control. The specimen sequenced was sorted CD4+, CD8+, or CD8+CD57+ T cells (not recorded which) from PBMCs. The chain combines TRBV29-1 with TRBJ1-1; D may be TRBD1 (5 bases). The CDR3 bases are TGCAGCGTCGTACGGGGCCAGAACACTGAAGCTTTCTTT. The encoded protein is CSVVRGQNTEAFF.